The 18 T cell receptor beta chains below all came from one sample that was sequenced in a study of T cell repertoires in cytomegalovirus infection. These receptors' antigens are unknown. TCRdb reanalysed the reads using MiXCR and keeps one entry per CDR3 protein. The table lists about 830,000 distinct CDR3 sequences, 30% to 35% of them singletons. Material: cultured CD8+ T cells from PBMCs, obtained from culture after CMV antigen stimulation. The source is a human donor in good health (CMV status not recorded). Some clones in this sample may be carry-over from other donors' samples.

The chain is built from TRBV7-8 and TRBJ2-7; D is unresolved. Germline values: CDR1 SGHVS, CDR2 FQNEAQ. The CDR3 covers 13 residues. Trimming shortened V by 5 bases and J by 3 bases, and 11 bases separated the two germline ends. This CDR3 reads CASSTGSLYEQYF. In DNA, the CDR3 is TGTGCCAGCAGCACCGGGTCGCTCTACGAGCAGTACTTC. The whole variable domain, filled in from reference TRBV7-8 and TRBJ2-7, reads GAGVSQSPRYKVAKRGQDVALRCDPISGHVSLFWYQQALGQGPEFLTYFQNEAQLDKSGLPSDRFFAERPEGSVSTLKIQRTQQEDSAVYLCASSTGSLYEQYFGPGTRLTVT.

This clonotype came up a few times. The J gene is TRBJ1-2, the V gene TRBV27; D unclear. CDR3 size: 14 residues. V dropped 2 bases and J dropped 5 bases, with 12 bases sitting between them. CDR1 and CDR2 (germline): MNHEY, SMNVEV (reference sequence). DNA for the CDR3: TGTGCCAGCAGTTTAACGCAGTACAATTATGGCTACACCTTC. Translated, it gives CASSLTQYNYGYTF.

In this sample, this clonotype turned up a few times. The rearrangement uses TRBV4-1 and TRBJ2-1; D gene uncertain. This CDR3 region has 17 residues. Germline V gene data show CDR1 as MGHRA and CDR2 as YSYEKL. V was clipped by 0 bases and J by 0 bases, with 12 bases between them. DNA for the CDR3: TGCGCCAGCAGCCAAGATCGGCTCGAGAGCTCCTACAATGAGCAGTTCTTC. It translates to CASSQDRLESSYNEQFF.

The chain is built from TRBV5-6 and TRBJ1-5; D is unresolved. This CDR3 comprises 16 residues. V was shortened by 0 bases and J by 4 bases, with 14 bases between the two germline ends. CDR1 and CDR2 (germline): SGHDT, YYEEEE. CDR3 nucleotide sequence: TGTGCCAGCAGCTTGGCTCGGAGTTTGGCGAATCAGCCCCAGCATTTT. Translated, it gives CASSLARSLANQPQHF.

The rearrangement links TRBV9 to TRBJ2-1; 8 bases map to TRBD2. The germline gives CDR1 SGDLS, CDR2 YYNGEE. This CDR3 has 16 amino acids. J was trimmed by 8 bases and V by 4 bases; bases with no gene match: 14. The CDR3: CASSPTPRLASDEQFF. In nucleotides, the CDR3 is TGTGCCAGCAGCCCAACCCCGAGACTAGCGTCGGATGAGCAGTTCTTC.

This clonotype occurred a few times. V and J are TRBV20-1 and TRBJ2-7; D is possibly TRBD1 or TRBD2 (5 bases each). Trimming cost V 8 bases and J 3 bases, with 14 bases left between them. Germline lookup yields CDR1 DFQATT and CDR2 SNEGSKA (reference sequence). This CDR3 is 12 amino acids long. The CDR3 DNA is TGCAGTCCCCACGGGGCCAACTACGAGCAGTACTTC. Protein: CSPHGANYEQYF.

The V call is TRBV27, the J call TRBJ2-2; 8 nucleotides line up with TRBD2. The junction had 10 bases not matched to a gene; V was cut back by 10 bases and J by 9 bases. Germline assignment: CDR1 MNHEY and CDR2 SMNVEV (reference sequence). The CDR3 has 13 residues. The CDR3 region has the DNA TGTGCCACCCACCCGGGGGGGGGCAGGGAGCTGTTTTTT. This codes for CATHPGGGRELFF.

The chain combines TRBV28 with TRBJ1-4; 10 positions agree with TRBD1. The CDR3 runs to 16 residues. J gave up 7 bases and V 3 bases, and 8 bases lay outside the gene matches. Germline values: CDR1 MDHEN, CDR2 SYDVKM. This chain's CDR3 is CASSFGQGVWIEKLFF. In DNA form, the CDR3 reads TGTGCCAGCAGTTTTGGACAGGGGGTGTGGATTGAAAAACTGTTTTTT.

This rearrangement joins TRBV5-4 to TRBJ2-1; D not resolved. CDR1 and CDR2 (germline): SGHNT, YYREEE (reference sequence). V lost 1 base and J 2 bases, leaving 10 bases between the germline ends. The CDR3 has 15 amino acids. CDR3 bases: TGTGCCAGCAGCTTGTGGCAGGATACCTACAATGAGCAGTTCTTC. The encoded protein is CASSLWQDTYNEQFF.

The J gene is TRBJ1-2, the V gene TRBV29-1; D call uncertain. CDR3 length: 13 amino acids. V was shortened by 6 bases and J by 10 bases, with 21 bases between the two germline ends. Germline V gene lookup returns CDR1 SQVTM and CDR2 ANQGSEA. Written as DNA, the CDR3 is TGCAGCGTAGAGCGCGGAGCCGAGTTTGCCTACACCTTC. Translated: CSVERGAEFAYTF.

V and J are TRBV12-5 and TRBJ1-1; maybe TRBD1 (5 bases). V lost 4 bases and J lost 6, with 21 bases in between. CDR3 size: 16 residues. Looked up from germline, CDR1 is LGHNT and CDR2 is FRNRAP. CDR3 sequence reads: CASGSPPAGVRAEAFF. CDR3 DNA sequence: TGTGCTAGTGGTTCTCCTCCAGCGGGGGTAAGGGCTGAAGCTTTCTTT.

This clonotype was counted only a few times. The V and J genes are TRBV4-3 and TRBJ2-2, with D unclear. The V and J ends lost 3 bases and 8 bases respectively, with 22 bases between them. Germline V gene data show CDR1 as LGHNA and CDR2 as YSLEER. This CDR3 region has 17 residues. CDR3 sequence (DNA): TGCGCCAGCAGCCAGGTGTTGACGGAGCTAACACCGGGGGAGCTGTTTTTT. This gives the protein CASSQVLTELTPGELFF.

This clonotype has only a few counts. The chain combines TRBV19 with TRBJ1-1; D is undetermined. The CDR3 loop spans 15 amino acids. Germline CDR1 reads LNHDA; CDR2 reads SQIVND (reference sequence). Deletions cut 5 bases from V and 2 bases from J, with 15 bases between. The CDR3 loop is CASSYGPTANTEAFF. The CDR3 nucleotides are TGTGCCAGTAGTTACGGTCCGACTGCTAACACTGAAGCTTTCTTT.

This chain links TRBV6-2 or TRBV6-3 with TRBJ1-5, with TRBD1 matching 10 bases. V lost 6 bases, J lost 0 bases, and 8 bases stayed unmatched. From germline, CDR1 is MNHEY and CDR2 SVGEGT. The CDR3 is 17 amino acids. The CDR3 DNA is TGTGCCAGCAGATCCGGGACAGGGGTCTATAGCAATCAGCCCCAGCATTTT. Translating it yields CASRSGTGVYSNQPQHF.

This clonotype came up many times. The gene calls are TRBV7-6 and TRBJ1-4; no clear D gene. Germline V gene sequence: CDR1 SGHVS, CDR2 FNYEAQ. V was trimmed by 4 bases and J by 0 bases, leaving 9 bases between them. CDR3 size: 15 residues. The CDR3: CASSSTPATNEKLFF. In DNA form, the CDR3 reads TGTGCCAGCAGCTCGACACCTGCAACTAATGAAAAACTGTTTTTT.

This clonotype has just a few counts. DNA of the CDR3: TGCAGTGCTAGAGAGGCGACAGGGGGCAACTATGGCTACACCTTC. Protein product: CSAREATGGNYGYTF. The chain couples TRBV20-1 to TRBJ1-2, with 10 positions matching TRBD1. The J segment lost 2 bases and the V segment lost 0 bases, leaving 3 bases of the junction unmatched. CDR1 and CDR2 from the germline V gene are DFQATT and SNEGSKA (reference sequence). The CDR3 runs 15 residues.

CDR3 nucleotides: TGTGCCAGCAGTCGAGGGGTAGCGGGGGGACAAGAGACCCAGTACTTC. This translates into CASSRGVAGGQETQYF. The chain couples TRBV6-5 to TRBJ2-5, with 10 positions matching TRBD2. Germline-derived CDR1 and CDR2 are MNHEY and SVGAGI. J was trimmed by 2 bases and V by 5 bases; bases with no gene match: 8. CDR3 size: 16 residues.

This chain links TRBV7-9 with TRBJ2-1; D unresolved. This CDR3 has 13 residues. With 9 bases removed from V and 0 bases from J, the gap between germline ends came to 9 bases. Germline V gene lookup returns CDR1 SEHNR and CDR2 FQNEAQ (reference sequence). The DNA for the CDR3 is TGTGCCAGTGACGAACCCTCCTACAATGAGCAGTTCTTC. It yields the protein CASDEPSYNEQFF.